These T cell receptor beta chains were read from a single sample in a study of blood T cell repertoires in acute mononucleosis. Assay: immunoSEQ multiplex PCR; the TCRdb copy retains only in-frame clones and omits some. The data hold about 1,800 clones, with 20% observed a single time. The sample here was EBV YVL epitope tetramer+ CD8+ T cells sorted from PBMCs, taken during convalescence from infectious mononucleosis. These receptors were collected from a woman aged 18 to 35 with infectious mononucleosis caused by EBV. CDR3s include the opening cysteine and the closing phenylalanine or tryptophan. A D gene is named only where the DNA matches it firmly. Some rows have no size entry. The others give once, few or many, or a class for an expanded clone.

d_gene: TRBD1; v_gene: TRBV5-4; abundance: many; j_gene: TRBJ2-7; CDR3aa: CASSQDRDSYEQYF; CDR3nt: TGCGCCAGCAGCCAGGACAGGGACTCCTACGAGCAGTACTTC
d_gene: -; v_gene: TRBV11-3; abundance: few; j_gene: TRBJ2-1; CDR3aa: CASRNYREATGEQFF; CDR3nt: TGTGCCAGCAGGAATTACAGGGAGGCCACTGGAGAGCAGTTCTTC
d_gene: TRBD1; v_gene: TRBV7-3; abundance: many; j_gene: TRBJ2-7; CDR3aa: CASSPTAGTDYEQYF; CDR3nt: TGTGCCAGCAGTCCGACCGCCGGGACAGACTACGAGCAGTACTTC
d_gene: TRBD1; v_gene: TRBV11-2; abundance: few; j_gene: TRBJ1-2; CDR3aa: CASSRQGGMGYTF; CDR3nt: TGTGCCAGCAGCCGACAGGGGGGAATGGGCTACACCTTC
d_gene: -; v_gene: TRBV11-2; abundance: many; j_gene: TRBJ2-7; CDR3aa: CASSAQMEQYF; CDR3nt: TGTGCCAGCAGTGCGCAAATGGAGCAGTACTTC
d_gene: -; v_gene: TRBV27; abundance: -; j_gene: TRBJ2-3; CDR3aa: CASLRTPSTDTQYF; CDR3nt: TGTGCCAGTCTCAGAACACCTAGCACAGATACGCAGTATTTT
d_gene: -; v_gene: TRBV29-1; abundance: -; j_gene: TRBJ1-2; CDR3aa: CSVAAGEGVGYGYTF; CDR3nt: TGCAGCGTTGCAGCGGGAGAGGGGGTTGGCTATGGCTACACCTTC
d_gene: -; v_gene: TRBV5-4; abundance: many; j_gene: TRBJ2-7; CDR3aa: CASSDRDSRSYEQYF; CDR3nt: TGCGCCAGCAGCGACAGGGACTCTCGGTCCTACGAGCAGTACTTC
d_gene: TRBD1; v_gene: TRBV29-1; abundance: -; j_gene: TRBJ1-2; CDR3aa: CTIDSGQGVGYGYTF; CDR3nt: TGCACAATTGATTCAGGACAGGGGGTTGGCTATGGCTACACCTTC
d_gene: -; v_gene: TRBV21-1; abundance: -; j_gene: TRBJ2-7; CDR3aa: CASSFGQGVYEQYF; CDR3nt: TGTGCCAGCAGCTTTGGACAGGGGGTCTACGAGCAGTACTTC
d_gene: TRBD1; v_gene: TRBV29-1; abundance: few; j_gene: TRBJ1-2; CDR3aa: CSVDLSGQGVGYGYTF; CDR3nt: TGCAGCGTTGACCTTTCGGGACAGGGGGTTGGCTATGGCTACACCTTC
d_gene: TRBD1; v_gene: TRBV29-1; abundance: large; j_gene: TRBJ1-2; CDR3aa: CSVDSGQGVGYGYTF; CDR3nt: TGCAGCGTTGATTCAGGACAGGGGGTTGGCTATGGCTACACCTTC
d_gene: -; v_gene: TRBV25-1; abundance: hyperexpanded; j_gene: TRBJ2-7; CDR3aa: CASSAQMEQYF; CDR3nt: TGTGCCAGCAGTGCGCAAATGGAGCAGTACTTC
d_gene: -; v_gene: TRBV4-1; abundance: few; j_gene: TRBJ2-5; CDR3aa: CASSLIAAHSQETQYF; CDR3nt: TGTGCCAGCAGCTTAATTGCGGCCCACTCCCAAGAGACCCAGTACTTC
d_gene: -; v_gene: TRBV7-3; abundance: few; j_gene: TRBJ2-3; CDR3aa: CASSLRTPSTDTQYF; CDR3nt: TGTGCCAGCAGTCTCAGAACACCTAGCACAGATACGCAGTATTTT
d_gene: -; v_gene: TRBV27; abundance: -; j_gene: TRBJ1-4; CDR3aa: CASHGRTLSGATNEKLFF; CDR3nt: TGTGCCAGTCATGGTCGGACCCTATCAGGTGCAACTAATGAAAAACTGTTTTTT
d_gene: TRBD2; v_gene: TRBV7-2; abundance: many; j_gene: TRBJ2-5; CDR3aa: CASSLASGGAAGTQYF; CDR3nt: TGTGCCAGCAGCTTGGCTAGCGGGGGGGCCGCGGGGACCCAGTACTTC
d_gene: TRBD2; v_gene: TRBV27; abundance: -; j_gene: TRBJ2-7; CDR3aa: CASSTHSGRAVHEQYF; CDR3nt: TGTGCCAGCAGCACCCATAGCGGGAGGGCCGTCCACGAGCAGTACTTC
d_gene: -; v_gene: TRBV7-5; abundance: -; j_gene: TRBJ2-5; CDR3aa: CASMRELAGQETQYF; CDR3nt: TGTGCCAGCATGAGGGAGTTGGCGGGGCAAGAGACCCAGTACTTC
d_gene: TRBD1; v_gene: TRBV6-1; abundance: many; j_gene: TRBJ1-1; CDR3aa: CASSSAGGTEAFF; CDR3nt: TGTGCCAGCAGTTCCGCAGGGGGCACTGAAGCTTTCTTT
d_gene: TRBD2; v_gene: TRBV7-3; abundance: -; j_gene: TRBJ2-5; CDR3aa: CASSRRGGAMETQYF; CDR3nt: TGTGCCAGCAGCCGCCGCGGGGGGGCAATGGAGACCCAGTACTTC
d_gene: TRBD1; v_gene: TRBV7-9; abundance: few; j_gene: TRBJ2-7; CDR3aa: CASSPDPTGADEQYF; CDR3nt: TGTGCCAGCAGCCCCGACCCGACAGGGGCGGACGAGCAGTACTTC
d_gene: -; v_gene: TRBV29-1; abundance: once; j_gene: TRBJ2-1; CDR3aa: CSVRQARYNEQFF; CDR3nt: TGCAGCGTTCGGCAGGCCCGATACAATGAGCAGTTCTTC
d_gene: -; v_gene: TRBV7-3; abundance: -; j_gene: TRBJ2-5; CDR3aa: CASLIAAHSQETQYF; CDR3nt: TGTGCCAGCTTAATTGCGGCCCACTCCCAAGAGACCCAGTACTTC
d_gene: TRBD1; v_gene: TRBV4-3; abundance: few; j_gene: TRBJ2-7; CDR3aa: CASSQDRALGQYF; CDR3nt: TGCGCCAGCAGCCAGGACAGGGCCCTGGGGCAGTACTTC
d_gene: -; v_gene: TRBV6-5; abundance: many; j_gene: TRBJ2-7; CDR3aa: CASSSEGGIAREQYF; CDR3nt: TGTGCCAGCAGTTCCGAAGGGGGAATTGCCCGCGAGCAGTACTTC
d_gene: TRBD1; v_gene: TRBV11-2; abundance: -; j_gene: TRBJ1-1; CDR3aa: CASSLRTGGAFTEAFF; CDR3nt: TGCGCCAGCAGCCTTCGGACAGGGGGCGCGTTTACTGAAGCTTTCTTT
d_gene: TRBD2; v_gene: TRBV27; abundance: few; j_gene: TRBJ2-1; CDR3aa: CASPLAGGPITSYNEQFF; CDR3nt: TGTGCCAGCCCACTAGCGGGGGGCCCCATCACATCCTACAATGAGCAGTTCTTC
d_gene: -; v_gene: TRBV5-6; abundance: many; j_gene: TRBJ2-1; CDR3aa: CASSFFQFNEQFF; CDR3nt: TGTGCCAGCAGCTTCTTCCAGTTCAATGAGCAGTTCTTC
d_gene: TRBD1; v_gene: TRBV4-2; abundance: -; j_gene: TRBJ2-7; CDR3aa: CASSPTAGTDYEQYF; CDR3nt: TGTGCCAGCAGTCCGACCGCCGGGACAGACTACGAGCAGTACTTC
d_gene: -; v_gene: TRBV14; abundance: many; j_gene: TRBJ2-7; CDR3aa: CASSWTASYEQYF; CDR3nt: TGTGCCAGCAGTTGGACAGCCTCCTACGAGCAGTACTTC
d_gene: -; v_gene: TRBV11-2; abundance: many; j_gene: TRBJ2-7; CDR3aa: CASSLFQKQGESYEQYF; CDR3nt: TGTGCCAGCAGCTTGTTCCAAAAACAGGGCGAGTCCTACGAGCAGTACTTC
d_gene: -; v_gene: TRBV29-1; abundance: once; j_gene: TRBJ2-1; CDR3aa: CSVGQALFEQFF; CDR3nt: TGCAGCGTTGGGCAGGCCCTTTTTGAGCAGTTCTTC
d_gene: -; v_gene: TRBV29-1; abundance: -; j_gene: TRBJ2-1; CDR3aa: CCCWKSLYNEQFF; CDR3nt: TGTTGCTGTTGGAAGTCACTTTACAATGAGCAGTTCTTC
d_gene: -; v_gene: TRBV29-1; abundance: -; j_gene: TRBJ2-2; CDR3aa: CSVGLVNTGELF; CDR3nt: TGCAGCGTTGGCCTAGTGAACACCGGGGAGCTGTTT
d_gene: TRBD1; v_gene: TRBV5-5; abundance: many; j_gene: TRBJ2-7; CDR3aa: CASSQTPTGADEQYF; CDR3nt: TGTGCCAGCAGCCAAACCCCGACAGGGGCGGACGAGCAGTACTTC